This T cell receptor beta chain was recovered during a study of shared clonotypes between healthy human individuals. The deep-level immunoSEQ assay was used. The DNA input per sorted-subset replicate PCR was 150 to 200 ng, corresponding to 30,000 or so T cell genomes. Produced via immunoSEQ multiplex PCR; TCRdb's table is partial and in-frame only. The table includes roughly 2.1 million clones, about 92% detected once. Of note for this clone: The sample holds other DNA sequences that translate to the same CDR3.

Only CD45RO-negative cells positively selected for CCR7 counted as naive CD8 cells, so terminally differentiated effector memory CD45RA+ cells were excluded. The CDR3 is made up of 13 amino acids. The germline gives CDR1 SGHRS, CDR2 YFSETQ. The V end lost 0 bases, the J end lost 8 bases, and 9 bases lay between the germline ends. The specimen was naive CD8+ T cells from PBMCs. The receptor was derived from a young man in good health. Some clones in this sample may be carry-over from other donors' samples. The chain links TRBV5-1 to TRBJ2-1; D may be TRBD2 (5 bases). The CDR3 DNA reads as TGCGCCAGCAGCTTGGGGGGAGTCGATGAGCAGTTCTTC. Its protein is CASSLGGVDEQFF.